The 18 T cell receptor beta chains presented below share a single source sample, sequenced in a study of cytomegalovirus exposure and HLA in healthy donors. PCR involved 60 Vbeta and 13 Jbeta primers. TCRdb's copy holds only in-frame clones and misses some; the assay was immunoSEQ multiplex PCR. In all, the sample yields 60,000 to 100,000 clones. The specimen was PBMCs. These TCRs come from a man between 25 and 39 years old in good health and CMV-seronegative.

J is TRBJ1-2 and V is TRBV5-4, with TRBD1 identical over 10 bases. Germline lookup yields CDR1 SGHNT and CDR2 YYREEE (reference sequence). The V and J ends lost 0 bases and 2 bases, in that order; junction bases with no gene match: 4. The CDR3 covers 16 residues. This CDR3 reads CASSLAAGQGNYGYTF. As DNA, the CDR3 is TGTGCCAGCAGCTTGGCCGCGGGACAGGGGAACTATGGCTACACCTTC.

The rearrangement joins TRBV19 to TRBJ1-5; 9 bases are shared with TRBD1. CDR3 size: 16 residues. Germline V gene sequence: CDR1 LNHDA, CDR2 SQIVND (reference sequence). Trimming removed 6 bases from V and 2 bases from J; junction bases left unmatched: 8. CDR3 DNA: TGTGCCAGTAGCAACTACAGGGGGCCGGGCAATCAGCCCCAGCATTTT. Protein product: CASSNYRGPGNQPQHF.

The rearrangement links TRBV6-5 to TRBJ1-5; D may be TRBD1 (5 bases). V lost 8 bases, J lost 6 bases, and 11 bases lay in between. CDR1 is MNHEY, CDR2 SVGAGI, per germline. CDR3 length: 12 residues. The CDR3 loop reads CASGQGVQPQHF. Written as DNA, the CDR3 is TGTGCCAGCGGGCAGGGTGTTCAGCCCCAGCATTTT.

The rearrangement links TRBV30 to TRBJ1-2; D remains unclear. Germline values: CDR1 GTSNPN, CDR2 SVGIG (reference sequence). This CDR3 region has 12 residues. The ends were cut back, 0 bases at V and 6 bases at J, with 8 bases in the middle. Here the CDR3 reads CAWSVMQDGYTF. In DNA, the CDR3 is TGTGCCTGGAGTGTCATGCAGGATGGCTACACCTTC.

CDR3: CASSLGSSNGYTF. The CDR3 DNA sequence: TGTGCCAGCAGCTTAGGGTCTAGCAATGGCTACACCTTC. V usage is TRBV7-6 and J usage is TRBJ1-2; D not resolved. Germline V gene lookup returns CDR1 SGHVS and CDR2 FNYEAQ. The ends were cut back, 1 base at V and 6 bases at J, with 9 bases in the middle. There are 13 residues in the CDR3.

This sequence joins TRBV27 and TRBJ2-1; D possibly corresponds to TRBD2 (6 bases). This CDR3 is 16 amino acids long. Trimming stripped 4 bases from V and 1 base from J, with 14 bases between. Looked up from germline, CDR1 is MNHEY and CDR2 is SMNVEV (reference sequence). The DNA for the CDR3 is TGTGCCAGCAGTTCCCTCCGGGACTGGTCCTACAATGAGCAGTTCTTC. Amino acids: CASSSLRDWSYNEQFF.

The gene calls are TRBV7-9 and TRBJ2-5; D is possibly TRBD2 (6 bases). CDR1 SEHNR and CDR2 FQNEAQ come from the germline V gene (reference sequence). Trimming cost V 2 bases and J 4 bases, with 11 bases left between them. CDR3 length: 14 residues. CDR3 region: CASSLNSGGETQYF. The CDR3 bases are TGTGCCAGCAGCTTAAACTCCGGGGGAGAGACCCAGTACTTC.

The CDR3: CASQKNGGGTSGSNEQFF. CDR3 bases: TGTGCCAGCCAAAAAAACGGGGGCGGGACTAGCGGATCCAATGAGCAGTTCTTC. V is TRBV28 and J is TRBJ2-1; TRBD2 aligns across 11 bases. The germline gives CDR1 MDHEN, CDR2 SYDVKM. V was clipped by 8 bases and J by 6 bases; unmatched bases: 18. The CDR3 is made up of 18 amino acids.

The chain combines TRBV27 with TRBJ2-3; 8 positions match TRBD2. The CDR3 has 12 residues. CDR1 MNHEY and CDR2 SMNVEV come from the germline V gene (reference sequence). V shed 6 bases, J shed 13 bases, and the junction held 9 bases outside the gene matches. This CDR3 is CASSRGGLAKYF. In DNA form, the CDR3 reads TGTGCCAGCAGCCGGGGGGGGCTAGCGAAGTATTTT.

The J gene is TRBJ1-1, the V gene TRBV19, with 9 bases matching TRBD1. V shed 5 bases and J 4 bases; nucleotides not matched to a gene: 17. Per the germline V gene, CDR1 is LNHDA and CDR2 is SQIVND (reference sequence). The CDR3 is 18 amino acids. The CDR3 here is CASSEFLQGAWLGTEAFF. The CDR3 coding sequence is TGTGCCAGTAGTGAGTTTTTACAGGGGGCCTGGTTGGGCACTGAAGCTTTCTTT.

This chain links TRBV18 with TRBJ2-5; D unresolved. The DNA end is more similar to TRBJ2-7, so the J call may be wrong. Germline V CDR1 and CDR2: KGHSH, LQKENI. CDR3 size: 13 residues. This CDR3 is CASSPGQADEQYF. The DNA of the CDR3 is TGTGCCAGCTCACCAGGGCAGGCAGACGAGCAGTACTTC.

The chain has TRBV7-3 and TRBJ2-2; a possible D gene is TRBD2 (5 bases). V lost 4 bases to trimming and J lost 0 bases, with 12 bases between them. From germline, CDR1 is SGHTA and CDR2 FQGTGA. The CDR3 runs to 16 residues. CDR3 loop: CASSSQRNTNTGELFF. The CDR3 nucleotides are TGTGCCAGCAGCTCTCAGCGGAATACGAACACCGGGGAGCTGTTTTTT. Together with reference TRBV7-3 and TRBJ2-2, the CDR3 gives the full variable domain: GAGVSQTPSNKVTEKGKYVELRCDPISGHTALYWYRQSLGQGPEFLIYFQGTGAADDSGLPNDRFFAVRPEGSVSTLKIQRTERGDSAVYLCASSSQRNTNTGELFFGEGSRLTVL.

The V call is TRBV14, the J call TRBJ1-4; 11 bases agree with TRBD1. This CDR3 is built from 14 residues. The V and J ends lost 4 bases and 7 bases, in that order; junction bases with no gene match: 2. Per germline, CDR1 SGHDN and CDR2 FVKESK. The DNA for the CDR3 is TGTGCCAGCAGCCTCGGGACAGGGGGTGAAAAACTGTTTTTT. This translates into CASSLGTGGEKLFF.

The chain joins TRBV9 to TRBJ2-7; TRBD1 might be the D (5 bases). The V gene's germline CDR1 is SGDLS and CDR2 YYNGEE. This CDR3 comprises 16 residues. V lost 0 bases and J lost 2, with 15 bases in between. The CDR3: CASSVESWGRTYEQYF. CDR3 DNA: TGTGCCAGCAGCGTAGAAAGTTGGGGCAGAACCTACGAGCAGTACTTC.

The V call is TRBV19, the J call TRBJ1-1, with a weak D call TRBD1 (5 bases). Between the trimmed V and J ends, which lost 0 bases and 3 bases, there was a span of 5 bases. This CDR3 is 13 amino acids long. CDR1 and CDR2 from the germline V gene are LNHDA and SQIVND (reference sequence). The CDR3 DNA reads as TGTGCCAGTAGTATAGACAGGGACACTGAAGCTTTCTTT. This translates into CASSIDRDTEAFF.

V gene TRBV2 combines with J gene TRBJ2-7; TRBD2 agrees at 10 bases. The CDR3 has 16 amino acids. The germline V gene has CDR1 SNHLY and CDR2 FYNNEI. V lost 6 bases to trimming and J lost 1 base; unmatched junction nucleotides: 9. CDR3 DNA sequence: TGTGCCAGCAGAGCGGGGGGGTCCTCAGGATCCTACGAGCAGTACTTC. Its protein product is CASRAGGSSGSYEQYF. Filled out from reference TRBV2 and TRBJ2-7, the complete variable domain reads EPEVTQTPSHQVTQMGQEVILRCVPISNHLYFYWYRQILGQKVEFLVSFYNNEISEKSEIFDDQFSVERPDGSNFTLKIRSTKLEDSAMYFCASRAGGSSGSYEQYFGPGTRLTVT.

The chain couples TRBV4-2 to TRBJ1-2; D is perhaps TRBD1 (6 bases). CDR3 length equals 17 residues. Trimming pared 4 bases from V and 6 bases from J, leaving 24 bases between. The V gene's germline CDR1 is LGHNA and CDR2 YNFKEQ. The CDR3 loop is CASSPPGPGHPSDGYTF. The CDR3 coding sequence is TGTGCCAGCAGCCCCCCTGGTCCGGGACATCCCAGCGATGGCTACACCTTC.

The CDR3 here is CASSLAYPGPWEQYF. The DNA for the CDR3 is TGTGCCAGCAGCTTGGCCTATCCAGGGCCCTGGGAGCAGTACTTC. The gene calls are TRBV5-6 and TRBJ2-7; D may be TRBD1 (5 bases). The CDR3 is made up of 15 amino acids. Germline values: CDR1 SGHDT, CDR2 YYEEEE. Trimming pared 0 bases from V and 7 bases from J, leaving 17 bases between.